A selection of T cell receptor beta chains follows, all from one sample in a study of blood T cells in healthy people across ages. TCRdb redid the calling of the 5' RACE reads with MiXCR, one entry per CDR3 protein. Found here are over 300,000 distinct CDR3 sequences, 45% to 65% of them singletons; the top ten hold over 40%. Specimen: blood. Every receptor here comes from a man aged 60 to 69 in good health. Each CDR3 is given with its conserved first and last residue. The order of the fields is D gene, J gene, V gene, clone size, CDR3 protein, CDR3 DNA. D genes are given only for firm matches. Clone size, where shown, is once, few, many, or a class for clones that have expanded.

NA TRBJ2-7 TRBV20-1 many CSATWKRGPTYEQYF TGCAGTGCCACTTGGAAACGAGGACCTACCTACGAGCAGTACTTC
NA TRBJ2-5 TRBV15 NA CATSPSGEQETQYF TGTGCCACCAGCCCCTCTGGGGAGCAAGAGACCCAGTACTTC
TRBD1 TRBJ1-5 TRBV6-2/TRBV6-3 NA CASRGTGNRNQPQHF TGTGCCAGCAGAGGGACAGGGAATCGGAATCAGCCCCAGCATTTT
TRBD1 TRBJ1-6 TRBV3-1 NA CASSQGTGANSPLHF TGTGCCAGCAGCCAGGGGACAGGCGCCAATTCACCCCTCCACTTT
TRBD2 TRBJ2-3 TRBV6-5 NA CASSLLAGGPTDTQYF TGTGCCAGCAGCCTTCTAGCGGGAGGGCCGACAGATACGCAGTATTTT
NA TRBJ2-5 TRBV6-5 NA CASSYEGGSEQYF TGTGCCAGCAGTTACGAGGGAGGTAGTGAGCAGTACTTC
NA TRBJ2-3 TRBV11-3 NA CASSLNQNTQYF TGTGCCAGCAGCTTAAACCAAAATACGCAGTATTTT
TRBD1 TRBJ2-7 TRBV7-9 NA CASSPQGQGTYEQYF TGTGCCAGCAGTCCTCAGGGACAGGGGACGTACGAGCAGTACTTC
NA TRBJ2-7 TRBV7-2 once CASSLAGRLSYEQYF TGTGCCAGCAGCTTAGCGGGTCGGCTATCCTACGAGCAGTACTTC
NA TRBJ1-5 TRBV6-2/TRBV6-3 NA CASSYLGLGSNQPQHF TGTGCCAGCAGTTACCTGGGGTTAGGGAGCAATCAGCCCCAGCATTTT
TRBD2 TRBJ2-1 TRBV3-1 NA CASSHTGTSNEQFF TGTGCCAGCAGCCATACCGGGACTAGCAATGAGCAGTTCTTC
TRBD2 TRBJ2-7 TRBV29-1 NA CSVGGTSETYEQYF TGCAGCGTTGGGGGGACTAGCGAGACCTACGAGCAGTACTTC